The present TCR beta chain was sequenced within a study of T-cell memory formation after mild COVID-19. The study, taken as a whole, reports: Detection of some responders pre-infection suggested pre-existing cross-reactive memory T cells participated.

About this clonotype itself: The antigen is undetermined. The CDR3 end shows no conserved phenylalanine or tryptophan, and so a read error is likely.

This CDR3 spans 15 amino acids. CDR1 SGHVS and CDR2 FNYEAQ come from the germline V gene. The V gene end was trimmed by 5 bases and the J gene end by 8 bases; junction bases not matched to a gene: 9. TCRdb reprocessed the 5' RACE reads via MiXCR and lists one record per CDR3 protein. The table records roughly 450,000 distinct CDR3 sequences, roughly 18% of them present only once. The sample consisted of PBMCs or a T cell subset sorted from them (not recorded which). The V call is TRBV7-6, the J call TRBJ2-1; TRBD2 agrees at 10 bases. The origin of this receptor is an adult woman who had mild COVID-19 (a few samples of this study predate the infection). Cell type and time point are not known. The CDR3 is CASSPERGGHHEQFL. The CDR3 DNA reads TGTGCCAGCAGCCCGGAGCGGGGGGGCCACCATGAGCAGTTCTTA.